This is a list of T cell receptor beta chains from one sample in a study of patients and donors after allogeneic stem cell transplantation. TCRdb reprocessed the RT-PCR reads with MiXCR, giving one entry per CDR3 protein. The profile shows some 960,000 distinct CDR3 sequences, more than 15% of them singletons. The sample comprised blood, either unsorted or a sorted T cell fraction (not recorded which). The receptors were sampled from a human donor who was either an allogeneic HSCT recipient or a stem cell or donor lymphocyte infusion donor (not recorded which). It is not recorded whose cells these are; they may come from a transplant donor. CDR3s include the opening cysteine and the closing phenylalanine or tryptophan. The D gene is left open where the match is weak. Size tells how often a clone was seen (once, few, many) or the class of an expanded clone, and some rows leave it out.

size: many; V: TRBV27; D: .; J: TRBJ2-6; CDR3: CASTVNGRETNSGANVLTF; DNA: TGTGCCAGCACGGTAAACGGACGTGAGACAAACTCTGGGGCCAACGTCCTGACTTTC
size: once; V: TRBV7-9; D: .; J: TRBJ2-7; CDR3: CASSVSPWEQYF; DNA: TGTGCCAGCAGCGTCTCCCCGTGGGAGCAGTACTTC
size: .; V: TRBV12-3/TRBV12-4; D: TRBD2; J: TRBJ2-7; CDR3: CASSRKLAGGSYEQYF; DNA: TGTGCCAGCAGCCGGAAACTAGCGGGAGGATCGTACGAGCAGTACTTC
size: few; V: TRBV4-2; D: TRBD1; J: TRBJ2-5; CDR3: CASSQAGWTGGGETQYF; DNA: TGTGCCAGCAGCCAAGCAGGATGGACAGGGGGCGGAGAGACCCAGTACTTC
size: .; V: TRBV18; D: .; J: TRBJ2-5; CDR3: CASSPPAGQETQYF; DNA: TGTGCCAGCTCACCACCGGCAGGGCAAGAGACCCAGTACTTC
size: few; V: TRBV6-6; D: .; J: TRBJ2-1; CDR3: CATLGNEQFF; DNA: TGTGCCACCCTGGGCAATGAGCAGTTCTTC
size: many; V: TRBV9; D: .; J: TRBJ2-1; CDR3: CASSPPPYYNEQFF; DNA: TGTGCCAGCAGCCCCCCGCCCTACTACAATGAGCAGTTCTTC
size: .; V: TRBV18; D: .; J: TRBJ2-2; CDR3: CASSPGHPGAGELFF; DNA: TGTGCCAGCTCACCGGGACATCCCGGGGCCGGGGAGCTGTTTTTT
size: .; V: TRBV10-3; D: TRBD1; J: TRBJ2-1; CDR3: CAISGVSGTDNEQFF; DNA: TGTGCCATCAGTGGAGTTTCAGGGACAGACAATGAGCAGTTCTTC
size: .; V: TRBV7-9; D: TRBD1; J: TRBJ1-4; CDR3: CASSFRQGTEKLFF; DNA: TGTGCCAGCAGCTTTCGACAGGGGACTGAAAAACTGTTTTTT
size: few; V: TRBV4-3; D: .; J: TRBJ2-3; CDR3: CASSQEPGDTQYF; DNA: TGCGCCAGCAGCCAAGAGCCCGGGGATACGCAGTATTTT
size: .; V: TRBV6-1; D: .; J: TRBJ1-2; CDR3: CASTLEGENYGYTF; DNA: TGTGCCAGCACCCTAGAAGGGGAGAACTATGGCTACACCTTC
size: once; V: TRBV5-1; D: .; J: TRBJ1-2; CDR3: CASSLADSSYGYTF; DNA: TGCGCCAGCAGCTTGGCCGACAGCTCCTATGGCTACACCTTC
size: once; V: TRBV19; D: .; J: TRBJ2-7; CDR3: CASSIFGGREQYF; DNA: TGTGCCAGTAGTATATTTGGGGGGCGCGAGCAGTACTTC
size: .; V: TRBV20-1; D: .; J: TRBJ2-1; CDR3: CSARVRGRRLEFF; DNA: TGCAGTGCTAGAGTGAGGGGGAGGAGGTTAGAGTTCTTC
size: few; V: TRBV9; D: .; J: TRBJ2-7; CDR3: CASSVDFFSYEQYF; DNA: TGTGCCAGCAGCGTAGACTTTTTTTCCTACGAGCAGTACTTC
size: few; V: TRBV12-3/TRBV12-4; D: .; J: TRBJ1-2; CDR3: CASSLVDYTF; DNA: TGTGCCAGCAGTTTAGTGGACTACACCTTC
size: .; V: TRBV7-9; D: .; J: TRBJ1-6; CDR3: CASSSSGGVINSPLHF; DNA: TGTGCCAGCAGCTCCAGCGGGGGGGTGATAAATTCACCCCTCCACTTT
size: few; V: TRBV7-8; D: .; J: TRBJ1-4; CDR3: CASSLVPGPNEKLFF; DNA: TGTGCCAGCAGCTTAGTCCCGGGACCTAATGAAAAACTGTTTTTT
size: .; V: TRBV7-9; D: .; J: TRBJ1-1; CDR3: CASSSDSRSEAFF; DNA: TGTGCCAGCAGCTCGGACTCCAGGTCTGAAGCTTTCTTT
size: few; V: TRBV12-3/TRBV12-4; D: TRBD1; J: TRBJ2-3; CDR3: CASSLDRGRFGDTQYF; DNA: TGTGCCAGCAGTCTAGACAGGGGGCGATTTGGGGATACGCAGTATTTT
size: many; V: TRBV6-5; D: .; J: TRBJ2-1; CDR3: CASSSRARGLWDEQFF; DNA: TGTGCCAGCAGTTCCAGGGCCAGAGGGTTATGGGATGAGCAGTTCTTC
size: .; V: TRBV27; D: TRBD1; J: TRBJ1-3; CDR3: CASSQQGNGNTIYF; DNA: TGTGCCAGCAGTCAACAGGGGAATGGAAACACCATATATTTT
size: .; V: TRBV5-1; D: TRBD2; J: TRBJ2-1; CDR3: CASSLGLAGFYNEQFF; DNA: TGCGCCAGCAGCTTGGGACTAGCGGGATTCTACAATGAGCAGTTCTTC
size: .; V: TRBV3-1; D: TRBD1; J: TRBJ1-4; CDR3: CASSLRQGGGEKLFF; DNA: TGTGCCAGCAGCCTCCGACAGGGTGGGGGTGAAAAACTGTTTTTT
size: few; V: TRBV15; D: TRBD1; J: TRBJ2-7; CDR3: CATSRDRRTGVHEQYF; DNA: TGTGCCACCAGCAGAGATAGGAGGACAGGGGTGCACGAGCAGTACTTC
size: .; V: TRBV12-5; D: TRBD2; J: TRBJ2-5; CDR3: CASGLGPGLEEETQYF; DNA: TGTGCTAGTGGTCTGGGGCCGGGACTAGAGGAAGAGACCCAGTACTTC
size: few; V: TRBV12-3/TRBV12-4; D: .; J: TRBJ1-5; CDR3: CASKQRDNNQPQHF; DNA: TGTGCCAGCAAGCAGCGGGACAACAATCAGCCCCAGCATTTT
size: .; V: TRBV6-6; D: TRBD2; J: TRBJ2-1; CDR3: CASLNSGGRGQFF; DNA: TGTGCCAGCCTGAACAGCGGGGGGAGGGGGCAGTTCTTC
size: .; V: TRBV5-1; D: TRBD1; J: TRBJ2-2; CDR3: CASSSPVPGQMNTGELFF; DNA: TGCGCCAGCAGCTCCCCGGTCCCGGGACAGATGAACACCGGGGAGCTGTTTTTT
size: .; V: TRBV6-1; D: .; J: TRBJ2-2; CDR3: CASSKTGTGELFF; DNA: TGTGCCAGCAGTAAGACAGGAACCGGGGAGCTGTTTTTT
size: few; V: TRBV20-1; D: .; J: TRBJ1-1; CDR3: CSAAPGTTNTEAFF; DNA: TGCAGTGCTGCACCCGGGACAACGAACACTGAAGCTTTCTTT
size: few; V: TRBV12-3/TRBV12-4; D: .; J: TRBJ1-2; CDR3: CASSLGQARGYGYTF; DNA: TGTGCCAGCAGTTTGGGTCAAGCCCGCGGCTATGGCTACACCTTC
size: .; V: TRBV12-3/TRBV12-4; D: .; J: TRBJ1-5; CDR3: CASSLYNGQPQHF; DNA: TGTGCCAGCAGTTTATATAACGGGCAGCCCCAGCATTTT
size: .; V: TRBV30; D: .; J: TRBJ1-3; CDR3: CAWSPQGSTIYF; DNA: TGTGCCTGGAGTCCTCAGGGGAGCACCATATATTTT
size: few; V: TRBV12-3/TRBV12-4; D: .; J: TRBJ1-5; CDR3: CASSSGKNQPQHF; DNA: TGTGCCAGCAGTTCAGGGAAGAATCAGCCCCAGCATTTT
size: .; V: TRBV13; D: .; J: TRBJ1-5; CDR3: CASSLGGGTHQPQHF; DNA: TGTGCCAGCAGCTTGGGTGGCGGGACCCATCAGCCCCAGCATTTT
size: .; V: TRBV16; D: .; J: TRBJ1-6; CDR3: CASSLVGQLNSPLHF; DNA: TGTGCCAGCAGCCTCGTTGGACAGCTAAATTCACCCCTCCACTTT
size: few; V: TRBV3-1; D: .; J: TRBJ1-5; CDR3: CASSQAVGSNQPQHF; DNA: TGTGCCAGCAGCCAGGCCGTCGGTAGCAATCAGCCCCAGCATTTT
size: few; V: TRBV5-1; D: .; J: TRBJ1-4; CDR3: CASSLGGELKTEKLFF; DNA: TGCGCCAGCAGCTTGGGTGGGGAACTGAAAACTGAAAAACTGTTTTTT
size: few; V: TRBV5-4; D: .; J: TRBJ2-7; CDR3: CASSPHNTYEQYF; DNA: TGTGCCAGCAGCCCCCACAATACCTACGAGCAGTACTTC
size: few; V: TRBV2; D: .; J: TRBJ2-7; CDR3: CASNGAYEQYF; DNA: TGTGCCAGCAATGGGGCTTACGAGCAGTACTTC
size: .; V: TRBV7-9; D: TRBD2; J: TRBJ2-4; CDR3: CASSLGEGRSKNIQYF; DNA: TGTGCCAGCAGCTTAGGGGAGGGGCGGAGCAAAAACATTCAGTACTTC
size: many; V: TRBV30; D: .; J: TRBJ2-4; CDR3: CAWGFGTSLAKNIQYF; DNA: TGTGCCTGGGGGTTTGGGACGTCCCTAGCCAAAAACATTCAGTACTTC
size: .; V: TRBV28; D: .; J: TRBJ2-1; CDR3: CASRLLLRAYNEQFF; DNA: TGTGCCAGCAGATTACTCCTCCGGGCCTACAATGAGCAGTTCTTC
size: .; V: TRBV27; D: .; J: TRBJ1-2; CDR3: CASSNGGNYGYTF; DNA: TGTGCCAGTTCCAACGGAGGGAACTATGGCTACACCTTC
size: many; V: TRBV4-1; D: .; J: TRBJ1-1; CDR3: CASSQDGGNTEAFF; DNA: TGTGCCAGCAGCCAAGATGGGGGGAACACTGAAGCTTTCTTT
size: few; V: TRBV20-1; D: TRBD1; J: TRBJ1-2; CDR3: CSAESDRGNYGYTF; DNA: TGCAGTGCTGAATCGGACAGGGGGAACTATGGCTACACCTTC
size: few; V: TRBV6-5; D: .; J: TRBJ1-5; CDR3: CASSYSGGEQPQHF; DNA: TGTGCCAGCAGTTACTCGGGCGGGGAACAGCCCCAGCATTTT
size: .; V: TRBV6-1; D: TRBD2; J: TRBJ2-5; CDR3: CASTRGGTQETQYF; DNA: TGTGCCAGCACCCGCGGGGGAACCCAAGAGACCCAGTACTTC
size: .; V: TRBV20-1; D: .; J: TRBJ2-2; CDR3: CSATGRTNTGELFF; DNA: TGCAGTGCTACAGGACGGACGAACACCGGGGAGCTGTTTTTT
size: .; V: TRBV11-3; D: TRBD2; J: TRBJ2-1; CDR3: CASMGVPAGNNEQFF; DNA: TGTGCCAGCATGGGGGTCCCAGCGGGAAACAATGAGCAGTTCTTC
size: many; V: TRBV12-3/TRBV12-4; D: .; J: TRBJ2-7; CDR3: CASSLGQGTNEQYF; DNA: TGTGCCAGCAGTTTAGGGCAGGGGACAAACGAGCAGTACTTC
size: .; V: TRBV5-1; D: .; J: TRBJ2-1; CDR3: CASSSRVAYNEQFF; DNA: TGCGCCAGCAGCTCCCGGGTAGCTTACAATGAGCAGTTCTTC
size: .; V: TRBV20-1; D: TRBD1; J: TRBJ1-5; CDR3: CSASMAGGRQPQHF; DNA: TGCAGTGCTAGCATGGCAGGGGGCCGGCAGCCCCAGCATTTT
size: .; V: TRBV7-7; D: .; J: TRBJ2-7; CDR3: CASSRGLHGTGYEQYF; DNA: TGTGCTAGCAGCCGGGGACTACACGGGACAGGCTACGAGCAGTACTTC
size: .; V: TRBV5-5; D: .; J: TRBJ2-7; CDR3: CASSFWGYEQYF; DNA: TGTGCCAGCAGCTTTTGGGGGTACGAGCAGTACTTC
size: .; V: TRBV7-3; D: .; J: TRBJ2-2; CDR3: CASSRTVNTGELFF; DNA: TGTGCCAGCAGCCGGACAGTGAACACCGGGGAGCTGTTTTTT
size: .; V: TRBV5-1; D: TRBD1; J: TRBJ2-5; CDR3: CASSSGQGTQETQYF; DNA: TGCGCCAGCAGCTCAGGACAGGGAACACAAGAGACCCAGTACTTC
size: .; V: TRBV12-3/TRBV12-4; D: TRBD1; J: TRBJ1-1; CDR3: CASALGGLSGTEAFF; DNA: TGTGCCAGCGCTCTAGGGGGCCTTTCGGGCACTGAAGCTTTCTTT